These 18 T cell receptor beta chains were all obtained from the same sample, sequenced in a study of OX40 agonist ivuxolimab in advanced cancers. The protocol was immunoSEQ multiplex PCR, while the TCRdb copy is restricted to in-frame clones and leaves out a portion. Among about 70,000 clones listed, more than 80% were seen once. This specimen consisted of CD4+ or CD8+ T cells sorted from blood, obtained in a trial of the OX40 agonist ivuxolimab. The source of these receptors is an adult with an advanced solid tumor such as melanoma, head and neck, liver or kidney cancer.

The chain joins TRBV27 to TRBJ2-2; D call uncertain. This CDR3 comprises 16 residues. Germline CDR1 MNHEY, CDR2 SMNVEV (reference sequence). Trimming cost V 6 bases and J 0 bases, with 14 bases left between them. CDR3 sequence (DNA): TGTGCCAGCAGCCTACTCGGCGGACCGAACACCGGGGAGCTGTTTTTT. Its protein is CASSLLGGPNTGELFF.

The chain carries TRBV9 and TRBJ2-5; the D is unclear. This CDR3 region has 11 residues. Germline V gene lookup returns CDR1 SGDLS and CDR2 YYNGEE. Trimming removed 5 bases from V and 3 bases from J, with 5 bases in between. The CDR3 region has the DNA TGTGCCAGCAGGGCTGAAGAGACCCAGTACTTC. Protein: CASRAEETQYF.

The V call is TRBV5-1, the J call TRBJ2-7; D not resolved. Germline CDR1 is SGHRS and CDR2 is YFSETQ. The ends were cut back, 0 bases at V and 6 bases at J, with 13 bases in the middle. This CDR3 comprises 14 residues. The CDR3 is CASSLGPAPPEQYF. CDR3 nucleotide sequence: TGCGCCAGCAGCTTGGGTCCAGCGCCACCCGAGCAGTACTTC.

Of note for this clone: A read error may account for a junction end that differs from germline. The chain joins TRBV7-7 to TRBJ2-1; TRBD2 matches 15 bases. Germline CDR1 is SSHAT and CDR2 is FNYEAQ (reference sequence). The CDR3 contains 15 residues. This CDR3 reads CASSRTSGRGDEQFF. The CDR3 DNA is TGTGCTAGCAGTCGGACTAGCGGGAGGGGCGATGAGCAGTTCTTC. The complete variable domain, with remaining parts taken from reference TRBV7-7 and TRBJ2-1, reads GAGVSQSPRYKVTKRGQDVTLRCDPISSHATLYWYQQALGQGPEFLTYFNYEAQPDKSGLPSDRFSAERPEGSISTLTIQRTEQRDSAMYRCASSRTSGRGDEQFFGPGTRLTVL.

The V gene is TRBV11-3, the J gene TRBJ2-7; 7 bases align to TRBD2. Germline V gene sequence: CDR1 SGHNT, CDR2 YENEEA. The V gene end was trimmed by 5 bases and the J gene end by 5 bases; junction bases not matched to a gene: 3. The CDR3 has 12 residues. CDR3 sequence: CASSPGRDEQYF. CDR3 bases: TGTGCCAGCAGCCCGGGGAGGGACGAGCAGTACTTC.

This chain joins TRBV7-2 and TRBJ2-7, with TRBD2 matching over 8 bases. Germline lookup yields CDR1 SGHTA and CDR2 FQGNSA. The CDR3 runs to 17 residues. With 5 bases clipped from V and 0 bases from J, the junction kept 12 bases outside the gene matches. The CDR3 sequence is CASSPRHSSGYSYEQYF. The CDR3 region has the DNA TGTGCCAGCAGCCCCAGACATTCTAGCGGGTACTCCTACGAGCAGTACTTC.

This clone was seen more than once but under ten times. The CDR3 nucleotides are TGTGCCAGCAGCCCCCCGAGTCCGGAAGCTTTCTTT. It yields the protein CASSPPSPEAFF. V usage is TRBV11-2 and J usage is TRBJ1-1; D is undetermined. The CDR3 contains 12 residues. In germline, CDR1 is SGHAT, CDR2 FQNNGV. The V gene lost 5 bases and the J gene lost 8 bases, with 12 bases spanning the gap.

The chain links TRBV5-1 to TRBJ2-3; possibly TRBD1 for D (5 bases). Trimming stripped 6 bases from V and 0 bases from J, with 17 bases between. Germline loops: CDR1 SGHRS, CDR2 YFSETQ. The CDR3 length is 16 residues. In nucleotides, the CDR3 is TGCGCCAGCAAGGGGCCTTATGATACAAGCACAGATACGCAGTATTTT. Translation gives CASKGPYDTSTDTQYF.

In DNA, the CDR3 is TGTGCCAGCAGCGTAGGGGTTAGCGGGAGGCTTGAGCAGTTCTTC. Amino acids: CASSVGVSGRLEQFF. V gene TRBV9 combines with J gene TRBJ2-1; 10 bases match TRBD2. The CDR3 loop spans 15 amino acids. Germline values: CDR1 SGDLS, CDR2 YYNGEE. V gave up 0 bases and J gave up 9 bases; unmatched junction bases: 6. The variable domain in full, with the rest retrieved from reference TRBV9 and TRBJ2-1, is DSGVTQTPKHLITATGQRVTLRCSPRSGDLSVYWYQQSLDQGLQFLIQYYNGEERAKGNILERFSAQQFPDLHSELNLSSLELGDSALYFCASSVGVSGRLEQFFGPGTRLTVL.

CDR3 loop: CASSYSVGGTYEQYF. Here the CDR3 DNA reads TGTGCCAGCAGTTACTCAGTTGGCGGCACCTACGAGCAGTACTTC. V gene TRBV6-5 combines with J gene TRBJ2-7; D uncertain. The CDR3 has 15 amino acids. The ends were cut back, 0 bases at V and 2 bases at J, with 11 bases in the middle. Germline CDR1 MNHEY, CDR2 SVGAGI.

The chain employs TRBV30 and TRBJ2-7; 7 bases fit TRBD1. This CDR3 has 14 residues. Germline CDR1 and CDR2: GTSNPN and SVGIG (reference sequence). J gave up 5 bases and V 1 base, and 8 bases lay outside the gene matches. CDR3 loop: CAWSAPRGFHEQYF. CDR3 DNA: TGTGCCTGGAGTGCTCCCAGGGGGTTCCACGAGCAGTACTTC. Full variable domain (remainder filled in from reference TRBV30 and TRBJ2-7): SQTIHQWPATLVQPVGSPLSLECTVEGTSNPNLYWYRQAAGRGLQLLFYSVGIGQISSEVPQNLSASRPQDRQFILSSKKLLLSDSGFYLCAWSAPRGFHEQYFGPGTRLTVT.

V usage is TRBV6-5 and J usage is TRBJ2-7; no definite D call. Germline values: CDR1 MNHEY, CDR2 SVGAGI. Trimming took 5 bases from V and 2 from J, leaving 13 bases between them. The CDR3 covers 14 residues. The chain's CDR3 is CASSPPTGTYEQYF. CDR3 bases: TGTGCCAGCAGTCCTCCGACTGGGACCTACGAGCAGTACTTC.

As DNA, the CDR3 is TGTGCCAGCAGCCCAACCCCGACTAGCGGGAGGGCCGGAGATACGCAGTATTTT. It yields the protein CASSPTPTSGRAGDTQYF. The chain is built from TRBV5-6 and TRBJ2-3; 14 nucleotides line up with TRBD2. CDR3 length: 18 amino acids. The V and J ends lost 4 bases and 5 bases, in that order; junction bases with no gene match: 12. CDR1 and CDR2 (germline): SGHDT, YYEEEE.

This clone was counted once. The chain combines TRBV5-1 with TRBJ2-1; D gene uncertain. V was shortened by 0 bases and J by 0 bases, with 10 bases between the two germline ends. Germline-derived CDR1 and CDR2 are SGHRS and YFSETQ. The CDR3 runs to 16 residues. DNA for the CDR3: TGCGCCAGCAGCTTGGAGGGCAAATACTCCTACAATGAGCAGTTCTTC. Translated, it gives CASSLEGKYSYNEQFF.

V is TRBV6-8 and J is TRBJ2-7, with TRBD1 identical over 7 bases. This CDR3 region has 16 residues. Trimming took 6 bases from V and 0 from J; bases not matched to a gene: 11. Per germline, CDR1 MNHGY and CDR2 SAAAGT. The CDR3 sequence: CASRSPLQGRSYEQYF. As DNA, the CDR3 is TGTGCCAGCAGGTCTCCTTTACAGGGGCGCTCCTACGAGCAGTACTTC.

The CDR3 sequence is CASKIAGEGYNEQFF. CDR3 sequence (DNA): TGTGCCAGTAAGATAGCGGGAGAAGGTTACAATGAGCAGTTCTTC. The chain is built from TRBV2 and TRBJ2-1, with TRBD2 matching 9 bases. V was pared by 9 bases and J by 4 bases, with 10 bases of the junction left unmatched. This CDR3 region has 15 residues. CDR1 is SNHLY and CDR2 is FYNNEI in the germline V gene.

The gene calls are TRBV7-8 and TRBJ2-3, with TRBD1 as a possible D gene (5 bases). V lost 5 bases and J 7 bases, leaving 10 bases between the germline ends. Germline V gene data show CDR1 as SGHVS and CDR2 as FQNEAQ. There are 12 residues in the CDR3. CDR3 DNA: TGTGCCAGCAGCCCCAGACAGAATACGCAGTATTTT. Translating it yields CASSPRQNTQYF.

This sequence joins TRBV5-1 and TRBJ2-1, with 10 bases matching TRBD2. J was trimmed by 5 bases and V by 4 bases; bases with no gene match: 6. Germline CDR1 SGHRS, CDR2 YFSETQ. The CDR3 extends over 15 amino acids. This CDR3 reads CASSPSGRDNNEQFF. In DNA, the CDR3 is TGCGCCAGCAGCCCAAGCGGGAGGGATAACAATGAGCAGTTCTTC.